The present entry profiles one T cell receptor (beta chain) with its context. Its antigen is unknown. This entry comes from a study of identical twins. General observations from the study: Donors were not followed over many years; analysis was cross-sectional.

Each donor (without exception) was a healthy Caucasian. CDR1 and CDR2 from the germline V gene are LGHDT and YNNKEL (reference sequence). V was pared by 1 base and J by 4 bases, with 1 base between. This CDR3 is built from 11 residues. Using its own MiXCR run on the 5' RACE reads, TCRdb lists one record per CDR3 protein. The sample has around 250,000 distinct CDR3 sequences; roughly 13% are singletons. Separately, the same data were catalogued under a study of yellow fever vaccine responses in identical twins. As that report states: Convergence reportedly seemed to mark part of the twins' vaccine T cell response, with personalization marking the rest.

The sample taken for sequencing was memory (CD45RO+) T cells sorted from blood. This receptor was obtained from a woman aged 18-30 years in good health. The chain uses TRBV3-1 and TRBJ2-5; unclear D gene. CDR3 loop: CASSQVETQYF. The CDR3 DNA reads as TGTGCCAGCAGCCAAGTAGAGACCCAGTACTTC.